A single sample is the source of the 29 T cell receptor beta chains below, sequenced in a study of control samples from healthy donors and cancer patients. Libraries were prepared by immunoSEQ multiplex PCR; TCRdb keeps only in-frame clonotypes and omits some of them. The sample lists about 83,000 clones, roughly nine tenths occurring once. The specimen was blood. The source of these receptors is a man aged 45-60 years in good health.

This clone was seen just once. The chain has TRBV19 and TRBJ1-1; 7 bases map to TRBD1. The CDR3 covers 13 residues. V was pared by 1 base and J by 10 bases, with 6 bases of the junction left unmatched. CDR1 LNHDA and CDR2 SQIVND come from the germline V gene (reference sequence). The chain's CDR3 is CASSIALQGPAFF. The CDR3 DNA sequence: TGTGCCAGTAGTATAGCCTTACAGGGGCCAGCTTTCTTT.

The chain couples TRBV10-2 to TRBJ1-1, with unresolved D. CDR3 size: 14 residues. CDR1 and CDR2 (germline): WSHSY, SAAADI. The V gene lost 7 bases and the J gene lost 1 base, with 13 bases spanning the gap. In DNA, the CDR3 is TGCGCCAGCAAGTTAGACACTTGGAACACTGAAGCTTTCTTT. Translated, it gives CASKLDTWNTEAFF.

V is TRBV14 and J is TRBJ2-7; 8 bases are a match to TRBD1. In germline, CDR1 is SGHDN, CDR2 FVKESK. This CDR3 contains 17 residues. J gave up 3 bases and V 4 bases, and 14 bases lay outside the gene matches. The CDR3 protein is CASSPNSDRATSYEQYF. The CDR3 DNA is TGTGCCAGCAGCCCGAACTCGGACAGGGCAACAAGCTACGAGCAGTACTTC. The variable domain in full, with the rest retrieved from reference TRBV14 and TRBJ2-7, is EAGVTQFPSHSVIEKGQTVTLRCDPISGHDNLYWYRRVMGKEIKFLLHFVKESKQDESGMPNNRFLAERTGGTYSTLKVQPAELEDSGVYFCASSPNSDRATSYEQYFGPGTRLTVT.

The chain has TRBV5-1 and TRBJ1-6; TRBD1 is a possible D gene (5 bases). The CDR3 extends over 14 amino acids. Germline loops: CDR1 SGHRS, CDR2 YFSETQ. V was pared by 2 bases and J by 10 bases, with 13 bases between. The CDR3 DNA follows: TGCGCCAGCAGCTTCGGGGGTGCGGGATCACCCCTCCACTTT. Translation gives CASSFGGAGSPLHF.

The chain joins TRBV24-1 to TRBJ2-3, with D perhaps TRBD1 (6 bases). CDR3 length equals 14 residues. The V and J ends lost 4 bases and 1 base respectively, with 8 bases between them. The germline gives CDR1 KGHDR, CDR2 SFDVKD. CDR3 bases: TGTGCCACCAGTGAGAGACAGGGCACAGATACGCAGTATTTT. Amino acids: CATSERQGTDTQYF.

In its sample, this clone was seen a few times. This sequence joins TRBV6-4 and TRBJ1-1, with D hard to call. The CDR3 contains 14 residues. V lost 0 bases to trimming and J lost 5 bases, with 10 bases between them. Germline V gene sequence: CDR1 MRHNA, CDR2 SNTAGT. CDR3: CASSDSSRMTEAFF. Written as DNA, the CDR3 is TGTGCCAGCAGTGACTCATCACGGATGACTGAAGCTTTCTTT.

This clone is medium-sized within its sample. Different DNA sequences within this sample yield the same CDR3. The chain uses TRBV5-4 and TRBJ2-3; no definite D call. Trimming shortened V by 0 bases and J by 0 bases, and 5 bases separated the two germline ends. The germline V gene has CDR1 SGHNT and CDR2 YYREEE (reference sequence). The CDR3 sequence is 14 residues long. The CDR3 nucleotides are TGTGCCAGCAGCTTGGAAGGCAGCACAGATACGCAGTATTTT. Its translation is CASSLEGSTDTQYF.

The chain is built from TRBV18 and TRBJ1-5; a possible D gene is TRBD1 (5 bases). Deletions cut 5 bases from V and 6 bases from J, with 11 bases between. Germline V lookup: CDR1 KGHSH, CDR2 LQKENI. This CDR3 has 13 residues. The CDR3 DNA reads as TGTGCCAGCTCAGAACAGGACCTTCAGCCCCAGCATTTT. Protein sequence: CASSEQDLQPQHF.

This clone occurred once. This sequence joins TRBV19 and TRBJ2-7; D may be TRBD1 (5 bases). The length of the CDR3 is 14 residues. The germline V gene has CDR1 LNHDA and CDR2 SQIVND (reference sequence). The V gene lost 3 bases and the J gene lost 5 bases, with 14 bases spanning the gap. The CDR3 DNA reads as TGTGCCAGTAGTATCCCAGGGCTTTGGAACGAGCAGTACTTC. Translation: CASSIPGLWNEQYF.

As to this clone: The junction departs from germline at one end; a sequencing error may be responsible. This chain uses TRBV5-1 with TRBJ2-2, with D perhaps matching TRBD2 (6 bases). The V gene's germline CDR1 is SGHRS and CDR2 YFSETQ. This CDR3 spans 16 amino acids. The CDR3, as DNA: TGCGCCAGCAGTTTGGCGGGGCCCCAGCTCTTCGGGGAGCTGTTTTTT. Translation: CASSLAGPQLFGELFF.

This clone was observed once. The CDR3 region has the DNA TGTGCCACCAGTGATAGGGAGGAGCTGTTTTTT. Translated: CATSDREELFF. This chain connects TRBV24-1 to TRBJ2-2; no firm D call. CDR1 KGHDR and CDR2 SFDVKD come from the germline V gene. V gave up 3 bases and J gave up 10 bases, with 5 bases separating them. The CDR3 consists of 11 residues.

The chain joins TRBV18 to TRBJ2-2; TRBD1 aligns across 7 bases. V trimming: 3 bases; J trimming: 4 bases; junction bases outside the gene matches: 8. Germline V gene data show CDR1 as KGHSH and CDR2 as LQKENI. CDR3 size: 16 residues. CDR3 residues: CASSPAYRGSTGELFF. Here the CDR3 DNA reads TGTGCCAGCTCACCGGCTTACAGGGGATCCACCGGGGAGCTGTTTTTT.

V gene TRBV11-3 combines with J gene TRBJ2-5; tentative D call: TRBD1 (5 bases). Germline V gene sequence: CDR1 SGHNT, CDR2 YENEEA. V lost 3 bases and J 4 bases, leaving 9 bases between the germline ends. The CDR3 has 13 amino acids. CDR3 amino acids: CASSLIQGETQYF. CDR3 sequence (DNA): TGTGCCAGCAGCTTGATCCAGGGAGAGACCCAGTACTTC.

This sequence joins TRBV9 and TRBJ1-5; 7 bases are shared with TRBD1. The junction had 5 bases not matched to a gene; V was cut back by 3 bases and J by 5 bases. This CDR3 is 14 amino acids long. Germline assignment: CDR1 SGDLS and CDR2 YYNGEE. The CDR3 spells CASSGRDSYQPQHF. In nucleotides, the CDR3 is TGTGCCAGCAGCGGCCGGGACAGCTATCAGCCCCAGCATTTT.

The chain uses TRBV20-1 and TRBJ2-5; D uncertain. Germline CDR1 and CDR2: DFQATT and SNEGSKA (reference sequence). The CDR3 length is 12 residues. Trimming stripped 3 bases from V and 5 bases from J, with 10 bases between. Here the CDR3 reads CSASELEETQYF. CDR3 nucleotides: TGCAGTGCTAGTGAGCTGGAGGAGACCCAGTACTTC.

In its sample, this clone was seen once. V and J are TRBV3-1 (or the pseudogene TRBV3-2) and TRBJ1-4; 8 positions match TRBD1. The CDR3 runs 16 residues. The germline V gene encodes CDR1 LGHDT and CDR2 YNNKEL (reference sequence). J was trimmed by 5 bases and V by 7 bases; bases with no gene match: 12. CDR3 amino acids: CASTSNTGGLNEKLFF. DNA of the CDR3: TGTGCCAGCACCTCAAACACAGGGGGGCTGAATGAAAAACTGTTTTTT.

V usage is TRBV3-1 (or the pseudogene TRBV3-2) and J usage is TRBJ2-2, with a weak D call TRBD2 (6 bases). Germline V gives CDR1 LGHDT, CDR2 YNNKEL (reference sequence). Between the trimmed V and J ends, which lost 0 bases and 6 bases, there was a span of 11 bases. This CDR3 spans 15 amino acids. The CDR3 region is CASSQDLTGAGELFF. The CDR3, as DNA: TGTGCCAGCAGCCAAGATCTTACGGGGGCCGGGGAGCTGTTTTTT.

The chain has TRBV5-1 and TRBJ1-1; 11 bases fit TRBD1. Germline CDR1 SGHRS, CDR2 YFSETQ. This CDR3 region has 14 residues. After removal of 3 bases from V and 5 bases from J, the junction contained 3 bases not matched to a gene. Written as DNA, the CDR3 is TGCGCCAGCAGCTCGGACAGGGGGCAGACTGAAGCTTTCTTT. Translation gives CASSSDRGQTEAFF.

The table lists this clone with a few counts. This CDR3 reads CASSFGTGNSPLHF. CDR3 DNA: TGTGCCAGCAGCTTTGGGACAGGGAATTCACCCCTCCACTTT. The chain joins TRBV7-2 to TRBJ1-6, with 9 bases fitting TRBD1. CDR3 length equals 14 residues. V was clipped by 3 bases and J by 7 bases; unmatched bases: 1. Per the germline V gene, CDR1 is SGHTA and CDR2 is FQGNSA.

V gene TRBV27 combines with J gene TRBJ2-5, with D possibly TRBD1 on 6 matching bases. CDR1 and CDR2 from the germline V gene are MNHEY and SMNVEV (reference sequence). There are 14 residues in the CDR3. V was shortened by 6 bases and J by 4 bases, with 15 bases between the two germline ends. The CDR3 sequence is CASRSRGEGETQYF. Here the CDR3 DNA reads TGTGCCAGCAGGTCCAGGGGAGAGGGAGAGACCCAGTACTTC.

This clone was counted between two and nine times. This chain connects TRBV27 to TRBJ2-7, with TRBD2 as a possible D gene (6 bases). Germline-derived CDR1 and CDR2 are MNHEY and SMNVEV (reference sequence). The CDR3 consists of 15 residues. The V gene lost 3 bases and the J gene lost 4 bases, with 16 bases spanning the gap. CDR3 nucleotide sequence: TGTGCCAGCAGTTTGAGGCGGGGCCTGGGGTACGAGCAGTACTTC. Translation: CASSLRRGLGYEQYF.

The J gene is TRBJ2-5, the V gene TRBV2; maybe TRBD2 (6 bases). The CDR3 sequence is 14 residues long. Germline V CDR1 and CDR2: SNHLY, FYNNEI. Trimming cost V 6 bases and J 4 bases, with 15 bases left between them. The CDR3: CASSLLTGGETQYF. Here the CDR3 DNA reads TGTGCCAGCAGCCTTTTGACCGGGGGAGAGACCCAGTACTTC.

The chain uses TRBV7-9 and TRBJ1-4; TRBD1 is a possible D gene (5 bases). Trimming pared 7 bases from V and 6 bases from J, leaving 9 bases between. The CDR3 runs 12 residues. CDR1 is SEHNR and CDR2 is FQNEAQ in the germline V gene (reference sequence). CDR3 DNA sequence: TGTGCCAGCAAAGGGGAACATGAAAAACTGTTTTTT. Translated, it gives CASKGEHEKLFF.

DNA for the CDR3: TGTGCCAGCTCACCGACGACTAGCGGGGTTGGCAGCGGTGAGCAGTTCTTC. As protein: CASSPTTSGVGSGEQFF. The chain uses TRBV18 and TRBJ2-1; 11 bases are a match to TRBD2. Per the germline V gene, CDR1 is KGHSH and CDR2 is LQKENI. The CDR3 length is 17 residues. V lost 3 bases and J lost 9; bases outside the gene matches: 13. Full variable domain (missing parts from reference TRBV18 and TRBJ2-1): NAGVMQNPRHLVRRRGQEARLRCSPMKGHSHVYWYRQLPEEGLKFMVYLQKENIIDESGMPKERFSAEFPKEGPSILRIQQVVRGDSAAYFCASSPTTSGVGSGEQFFGPGTRLTVL.

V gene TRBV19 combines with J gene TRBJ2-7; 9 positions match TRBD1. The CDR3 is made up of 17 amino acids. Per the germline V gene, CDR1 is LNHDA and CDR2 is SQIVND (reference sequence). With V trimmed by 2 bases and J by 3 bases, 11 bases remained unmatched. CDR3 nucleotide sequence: TGTGCCAGTAGTATACGACAACAGGGGGCGATGGGCTACGAGCAGTACTTC. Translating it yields CASSIRQQGAMGYEQYF.

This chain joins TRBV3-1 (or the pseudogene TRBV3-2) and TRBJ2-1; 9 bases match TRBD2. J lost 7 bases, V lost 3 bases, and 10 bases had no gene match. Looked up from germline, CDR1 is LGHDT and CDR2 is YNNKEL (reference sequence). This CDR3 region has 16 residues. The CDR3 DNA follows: TGTGCCAGCAGCCAGGTTTTGCGGGGGGGTAAAAATGAGCAGTTCTTC. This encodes CASSQVLRGGKNEQFF.

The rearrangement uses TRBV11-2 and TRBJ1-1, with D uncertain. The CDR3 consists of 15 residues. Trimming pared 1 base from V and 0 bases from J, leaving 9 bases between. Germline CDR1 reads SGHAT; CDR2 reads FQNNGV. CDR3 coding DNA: TGTGCCAGCAGCTTAGGCCGCCAGGTGAACACTGAAGCTTTCTTT. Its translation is CASSLGRQVNTEAFF.

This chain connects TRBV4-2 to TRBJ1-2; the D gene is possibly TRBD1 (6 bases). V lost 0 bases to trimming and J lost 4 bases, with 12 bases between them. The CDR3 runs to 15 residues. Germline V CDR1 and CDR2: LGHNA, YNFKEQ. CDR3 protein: CASSQERGGFYGYTF. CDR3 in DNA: TGTGCCAGCAGCCAAGAACGAGGGGGGTTCTATGGCTACACCTTC.

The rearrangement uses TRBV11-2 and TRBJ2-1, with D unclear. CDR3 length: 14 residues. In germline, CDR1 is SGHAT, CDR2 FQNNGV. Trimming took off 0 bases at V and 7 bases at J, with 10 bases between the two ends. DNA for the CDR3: TGTGCCAGCAGCTTAGATTCCGTTGGGAATGAGCAGTTCTTC. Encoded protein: CASSLDSVGNEQFF.